The rows below give T cell receptor beta chains drawn from one sample of a study of OX40 agonist ivuxolimab in advanced cancers. TCRdb's table, derived via immunoSEQ multiplex PCR, lists solely in-frame clones and lacks some. Of tens of thousands of clones detected, about nine tenths appear once; the ten largest clones hold 0.76%. Source: CD4+ or CD8+ T cells sorted from blood, taken in a trial of the OX40 agonist ivuxolimab. These receptors all come from an adult with an advanced solid tumor such as melanoma, head and neck, liver or kidney cancer. The CDR3 runs from the conserved cysteine through the conserved F or W. The D gene is left open where the match is weak. The size entry is marked missing in some rows and otherwise reads once, few, many or a size class.

V	D	size	J	DNA	CDR3
TRBV18	TRBD1	NA	TRBJ2-7	TGTGCCAGCTCGCCGGGACAGGGAGGGTCCTACGAGCAGTACTTC	CASSPGQGGSYEQYF
TRBV18	TRBD2	NA	TRBJ2-1	TGTGCCAGCTCACTCAAACCGGGACTAGCGGAGTTCAATGAGCAGTTCTTC	CASSLKPGLAEFNEQFF
TRBV27	TRBD1	NA	TRBJ2-7	TGTGCCAGCAGTTGGACAGGGGGCCGGGTCGAGCAGTACTTC	CASSWTGGRVEQYF
TRBV19	NA	NA	TRBJ1-4	TGTGCCAGTAGTACGGGGGAGTCCGTGGAAAAACTGTTTTTT	CASSTGESVEKLFF
TRBV6-1	NA	NA	TRBJ1-1	TGTGCCAGCAAGGTGTTCGGGGGCCACACTGAAGCTTTCTTT	CASKVFGGHTEAFF
TRBV30	TRBD2	NA	TRBJ2-2	TGTGCCTGGAGTGGGACTAGTACCGGGGAGCTGTTTTTT	CAWSGTSTGELFF
TRBV18	TRBD2	NA	TRBJ2-3	TGTGCCAGCTCACCCGGGACTAGCAGCACAGATACGCAGTATTTT	CASSPGTSSTDTQYF
TRBV6-1	TRBD1	NA	TRBJ1-5	TGTGCCACCCGGACAGGGGATGGCAATCAGCCCCAGCATTTT	CATRTGDGNQPQHF
TRBV7-7	NA	once	TRBJ2-1	TGTGCTAGCAGCTTAGACGGGTATGGTGAGCAGTTCTTC	CASSLDGYGEQFF
TRBV25-1	TRBD2	NA	TRBJ2-3	TGTGCCACCAAGCGGGGTGCGGGAGATACGCAGTATTTT	CATKRGAGDTQYF
TRBV4-3	TRBD1	NA	TRBJ2-7	TGCGCCAGCAGCCGGGGACAGGGGGCCTACGAGCAGTACTTC	CASSRGQGAYEQYF
TRBV13	NA	NA	TRBJ2-1	TGTGCCAGCAGGGCGATATATGAGCAGTTCTTC	CASRAIYEQFF
TRBV27	TRBD1	once	TRBJ1-1	TGTGCCAGCATTAGAGTGACAGGGCTTCTTGCTGAAGCTTTCTTT	CASIRVTGLLAEAFF
TRBV25-1	NA	NA	TRBJ2-1	TGTGCCAGCAGTGACACGGGGAAGGAACATGAGCAGTTCTTC	CASSDTGKEHEQFF
TRBV19	NA	NA	TRBJ2-2	TGTGCCAGTAGTATTAGGCATGTCAACACCGGGGAGCTGTTTTTT	CASSIRHVNTGELFF
TRBV6-1	TRBD2	NA	TRBJ2-1	TGTGCCAGCAGTCGGACTAGCGGGAGTAGTAATGAGCAGTTCTTC	CASSRTSGSSNEQFF
TRBV7-2	NA	NA	TRBJ1-2	TGTGCCAGCAGCTTAACGTTAGGGACCGCGGGGAGCTATGGCTACACCTTC	CASSLTLGTAGSYGYTF
TRBV18	NA	once	TRBJ2-7	TGTGCCAGCGCCACCGGACCGAGCTCCTACGAGCAGTACTTC	CASATGPSSYEQYF
TRBV25-1	NA	NA	TRBJ1-3	TGTGCCAGCAGTGAATGGGGGAGGGCTGGAAACACCATATATTTT	CASSEWGRAGNTIYF
TRBV19	NA	NA	TRBJ2-6	TGTGCCAGTAGCCCTTGGGGCTCTGGGGCCAACGTCCTGACTTTC	CASSPWGSGANVLTF
TRBV19	NA	NA	TRBJ2-7	TGTGCCAGCCGAGCGACTAGGGCTCACGAGCAGTACTTC	CASRATRAHEQYF
TRBV15	NA	NA	TRBJ2-1	TGTGCCACCAGCTTAGAGACAGGGACTTACAATGAGCAGTTCTTC	CATSLETGTYNEQFF
TRBV19	NA	few	TRBJ2-7	TGTGCCAGTAGTAAGCAAGGCAACTACGAGCAGTACTTC	CASSKQGNYEQYF
TRBV5-1	TRBD1	NA	TRBJ2-2	TGCGCCAGCAGCTTAGAAGGGGGCGGCGGGGAGCTGTTTTTT	CASSLEGGGGELFF
TRBV19	NA	NA	TRBJ1-2	TGTGCCAGTAGTCTACAGGTGAACTATGGCTACACCTTC	CASSLQVNYGYTF
TRBV19	NA	NA	TRBJ2-1	TGTGCCAGTAGCCCCCGGCCAAAGTGGCGGACCAATGAGCAGTTCTTC	CASSPRPKWRTNEQFF
TRBV30	NA	NA	TRBJ2-1	TGTGCCTGGAGTGTATCCCCTTCGACCGGCAGGGGTGAGCAGTTCTTC	CAWSVSPSTGRGEQFF
TRBV7-7	NA	medium-sized	TRBJ2-7	TGTGCTAGCAGCCCCCCGTTCAGGCCCTACGAGCAGTACTTC	CASSPPFRPYEQYF
TRBV7-2	NA	once	TRBJ1-1	TGTGCCAGCAGCCCATCCACAACCGCAGGGATGAGCACTGAAGCTTTCTTT	CASSPSTTAGMSTEAFF
TRBV15	NA	NA	TRBJ2-2	TGTGCCACCAGCATTTCGGTAGAGACCGGGGAGCTGTTTTTT	CATSISVETGELFF
TRBV9	NA	NA	TRBJ2-2	TGTGCCAGCAGCGGCCGTTTGGGGTCGAACACCGGGGAGCTGTTTTTT	CASSGRLGSNTGELFF
TRBV30	TRBD1	NA	TRBJ2-1	TGTGCCTGGAGTAATGAAGACCTCGGGACAGGGAATGAGCAGTTCTTC	CAWSNEDLGTGNEQFF
TRBV7-9	NA	once	TRBJ1-1	TGTGCCAGCAGCTCCGCTAGGAGCACTGAAGCTTTCTTT	CASSSARSTEAFF
TRBV14	TRBD2	NA	TRBJ2-7	TGTGCCAGCAGCCACCCGGGAAGCGGGAGGGCCTACGAGCAGTACTTC	CASSHPGSGRAYEQYF
TRBV5-1	TRBD2	NA	TRBJ2-7	TGCGCCAGCAGCTTAATAACTAGCGCGGGCGAGCAGTACTTC	CASSLITSAGEQYF
TRBV6-1	NA	NA	TRBJ2-7	TGTGCCAGCAGCCGGCTCCGAGGAAACGAGCAGTACTTC	CASSRLRGNEQYF
TRBV4-2	TRBD1	once	TRBJ2-1	TGTGCCAGCAGCCAAGGGCAGGGGGCGCAGGATGAGCAGTTCTTC	CASSQGQGAQDEQFF
TRBV18	NA	NA	TRBJ2-7	TGTGCCAGCTCCCTTACAGATTACGAGCAGTACTTC	CASSLTDYEQYF
TRBV25-1	NA	NA	TRBJ2-1	TGTGCCAGCGCGGGGCACCGCGTATACAATGAGCAGTTCTTC	CASAGHRVYNEQFF
TRBV29-1	TRBD1	NA	TRBJ1-2	TGCAGCGTCGGGACAGGGGGAGATGGCTACACCTTC	CSVGTGGDGYTF
TRBV29-1	NA	NA	TRBJ1-1	TGCAGCGTTGGAGGGGGGGGACGGAGGAGCACTGAAGCTTTCTTT	CSVGGGGRRSTEAFF
TRBV18	NA	NA	TRBJ1-4	TGTGCCAGCTCCCGTGAAAGTCGAACTAATGAAAAACTGTTTTTT	CASSRESRTNEKLFF
TRBV4-2	TRBD1	NA	TRBJ2-7	TGTGCCAGCAGCCAGTTATTTTCCGGGACAGGAGACTACGAGCAGTACTTC	CASSQLFSGTGDYEQYF
TRBV27	TRBD2	NA	TRBJ2-7	TGTGCCAGCAGTTTCGCCAGCGGGAGTTACGAGCAGTACTTC	CASSFASGSYEQYF
TRBV6-1	NA	NA	TRBJ2-2	TGTGCCAGCAGTTACGTCGGGGAGCTGTTTTTT	CASSYVGELFF
TRBV19	TRBD2	NA	TRBJ2-1	TGTGCCAGTAGTATACCCCTGGGGCTAGCGGGAGGCCAGAGCTCCTACAATGAGCAGTTCTTC	CASSIPLGLAGGQSSYNEQFF
TRBV6-1	NA	NA	TRBJ1-2	TGTGCCAGCAGTGAAGGCATAGGGGATTACTATGGCTACACCTTC	CASSEGIGDYYGYTF
TRBV4-3	NA	NA	TRBJ2-7	TGCGCCAGCAGCCAAGGTCCCCAAACAGGGCAAAAGTACTTC	CASSQGPQTGQKYF
TRBV9	TRBD2	NA	TRBJ2-1	TGTGCCAGCAGCACCCGGACTAGCGGGCCGACTGGGGAGCAGTTCTTC	CASSTRTSGPTGEQFF
TRBV6-6	TRBD1	NA	TRBJ2-7	TGTGCCAGCAGTTACCCTCCGACAGGGGCCGCCTACGAGCAGTACTTC	CASSYPPTGAAYEQYF
TRBV28	NA	NA	TRBJ2-3	TGTGCCAGTACTGGAAGGGATACGCAGTATTTT	CASTGRDTQYF
TRBV9	TRBD2	NA	TRBJ2-1	TGTGCCAGCAGCCGACTAGCGGGGTACAATGAGCAGTTCTTC	CASSRLAGYNEQFF